This T cell receptor beta chain originates from a study of radiotherapy plus CTLA-4 blockade in lung cancer. About the research overall: In roughly 17% of patients, objective responses were seen; around 31% had disease control.

A word on this clone: Its antigen is unidentified.

V lost 4 bases to trimming and J lost 4 bases, with 19 bases between them. CDR1 and CDR2 from the germline V gene are SGHRS and YFSETQ. This CDR3 has 16 residues. TCRdb's copy holds only in-frame clones and misses some; the assay was immunoSEQ multiplex PCR. This table holds 20,000 to 30,000 clones, 71% found once. Each patient with chemo-refractory metastatic non-small-cell lung cancer was treated with focal radiation plus CTLA-4 blockade using ipilimumab. Findings and caveats of the study: Increased serum interferon-beta after radiation also reportedly predicted response strongly. TCR clones of tumor origin grew in blood after radiotherapy plus ipilimumab.

The specimen was peripheral blood, collected from a patient treated with radiotherapy plus ipilimumab. The chain links TRBV5-1 to TRBJ2-3, with a weak D call TRBD1 (6 bases). The sequence was obtained from a human donor with non-small cell lung cancer whose response to radiotherapy plus ipilimumab could not be evaluated. CDR3 nucleotides: TGCGCCAGCAGCCCTCAGGGGTGGGCCCCCGCAGATACGCAGTATTTT. Amino acid sequence: CASSPQGWAPADTQYF. The full variable domain, rest sourced from reference TRBV5-1 and TRBJ2-3, is KAGVTQTPRYLIKTRGQQVTLSCSPISGHRSVSWYQQTPGQGLQFLFEYFSETQRNKGNFPGRFSGRQFSNSRSEMNVSTLELGDSALYLCASSPQGWAPADTQYFGPGTRLTVL.